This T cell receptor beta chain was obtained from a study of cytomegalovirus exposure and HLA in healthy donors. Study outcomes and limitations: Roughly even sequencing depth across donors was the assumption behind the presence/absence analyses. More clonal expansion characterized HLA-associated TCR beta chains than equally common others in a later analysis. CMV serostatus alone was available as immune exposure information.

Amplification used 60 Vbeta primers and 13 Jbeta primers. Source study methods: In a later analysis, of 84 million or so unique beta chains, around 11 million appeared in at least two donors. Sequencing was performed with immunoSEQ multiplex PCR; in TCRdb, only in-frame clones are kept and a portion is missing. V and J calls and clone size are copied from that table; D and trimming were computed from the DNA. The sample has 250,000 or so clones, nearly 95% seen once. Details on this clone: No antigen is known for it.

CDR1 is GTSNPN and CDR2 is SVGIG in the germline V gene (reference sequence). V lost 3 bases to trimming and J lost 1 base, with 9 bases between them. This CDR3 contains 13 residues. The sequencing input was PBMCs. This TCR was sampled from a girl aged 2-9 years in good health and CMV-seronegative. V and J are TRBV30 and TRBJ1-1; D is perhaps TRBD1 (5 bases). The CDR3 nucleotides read TGTGCCTGGAGGGACAACAGGAACACTGAAGCTTTCTTT. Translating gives CAWRDNRNTEAFF.